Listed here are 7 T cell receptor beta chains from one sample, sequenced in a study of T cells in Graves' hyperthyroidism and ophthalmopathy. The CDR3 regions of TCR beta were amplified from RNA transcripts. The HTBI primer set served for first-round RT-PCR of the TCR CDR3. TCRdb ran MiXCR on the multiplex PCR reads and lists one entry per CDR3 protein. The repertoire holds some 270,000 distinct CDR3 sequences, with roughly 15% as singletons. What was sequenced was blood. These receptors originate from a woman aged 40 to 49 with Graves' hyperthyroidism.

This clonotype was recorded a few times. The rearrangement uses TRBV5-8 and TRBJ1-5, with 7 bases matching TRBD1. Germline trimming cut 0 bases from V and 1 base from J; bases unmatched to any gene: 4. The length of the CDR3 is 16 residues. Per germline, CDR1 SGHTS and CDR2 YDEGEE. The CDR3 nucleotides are TGTGCCAGCAGCTTGGCAGCAGGGGGAAGCAATCAGCCCCAGCATTTT. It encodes CASSLAAGGSNQPQHF.

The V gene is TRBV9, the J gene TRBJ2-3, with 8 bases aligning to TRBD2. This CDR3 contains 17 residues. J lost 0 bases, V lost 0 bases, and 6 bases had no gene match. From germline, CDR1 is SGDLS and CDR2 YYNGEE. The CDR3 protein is CASSVEWGLVSTDTQYF. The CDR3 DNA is TGTGCCAGCAGCGTAGAATGGGGACTAGTTAGCACAGATACGCAGTATTTT.

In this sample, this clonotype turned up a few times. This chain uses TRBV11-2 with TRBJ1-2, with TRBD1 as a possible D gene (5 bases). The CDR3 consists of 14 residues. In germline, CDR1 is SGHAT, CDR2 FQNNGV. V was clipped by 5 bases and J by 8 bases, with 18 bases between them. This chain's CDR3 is CASSQGRGLWGYTF. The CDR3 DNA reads TGTGCCAGCAGCCAAGGAAGGGGCCTTTGGGGCTACACCTTC. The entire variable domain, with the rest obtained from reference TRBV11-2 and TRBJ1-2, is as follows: EAGVAQSPRYKIIEKRQSVAFWCNPISGHATLYWYQQILGQGPKLLIQFQNNGVVDDSQLPKDRFSAERLKGVDSTLKIQPAKLEDSAVYLCASSQGRGLWGYTFGSGTRLTVV.

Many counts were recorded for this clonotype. The CDR3 region is CASSQDPLLTTSTDTQYF. CDR3 coding DNA: TGTGCCAGCAGCCAAGATCCCCTCCTGACGACTAGCACAGATACGCAGTATTTT. This rearrangement joins TRBV7-2 to TRBJ2-3; the D is unclear. This CDR3 has 18 residues. V shed 5 bases and J shed 0 bases, with 21 bases lying between them. Per the germline V gene, CDR1 is SGHTA and CDR2 is FQGNSA. Full variable domain (remainder filled in from reference TRBV7-2 and TRBJ2-3): GAGVSQSPSNKVTEKGKDVELRCDPISGHTALYWYRQSLGQGLEFLIYFQGNSAPDKSGLPSDRFSAERTGGSVSTLTIQRTQQEDSAVYLCASSQDPLLTTSTDTQYFGPGTRLTVL.

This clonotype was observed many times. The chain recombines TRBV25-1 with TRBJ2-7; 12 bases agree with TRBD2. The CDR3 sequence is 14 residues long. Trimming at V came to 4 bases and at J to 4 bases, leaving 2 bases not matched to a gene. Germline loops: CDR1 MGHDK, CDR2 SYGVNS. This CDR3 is CASSGLAGGYEQYF. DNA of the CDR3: TGTGCCAGCAGTGGGCTAGCGGGAGGGTACGAGCAGTACTTC.

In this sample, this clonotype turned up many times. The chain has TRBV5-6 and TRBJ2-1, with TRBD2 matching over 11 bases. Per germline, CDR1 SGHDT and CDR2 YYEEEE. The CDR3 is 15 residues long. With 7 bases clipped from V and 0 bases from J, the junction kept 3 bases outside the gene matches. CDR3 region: CASDTSGGSYNEQFF. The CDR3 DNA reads TGTGCCAGCGACACTAGCGGGGGCTCCTACAATGAGCAGTTCTTC.

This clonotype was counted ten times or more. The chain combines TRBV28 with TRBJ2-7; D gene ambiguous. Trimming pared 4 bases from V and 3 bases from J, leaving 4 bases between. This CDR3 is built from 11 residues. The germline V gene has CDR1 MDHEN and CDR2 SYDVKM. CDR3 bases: TGTGCCAGCAGTTGGCTCTACGAGCAGTACTTC. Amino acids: CASSWLYEQYF.